The entry below describes one T cell receptor beta chain. What it binds is not known. The sample belongs to a study of CD8 T cells in Susac syndrome. Notes on the study in general: In Susac syndrome, the CD4+ T cell repertoires did not show clonal expansion.

RNA totalling roughly 0.45 to 1 ug underwent reverse transcription with random hexamers. Amplification of TCR beta CDR3 across 54 Vbeta and 13 Jbeta was performed with immunoSEQ multiplex PCR. One entry per CDR3 protein, called by TCRdb with MiXCR from the immunoSEQ multiplex PCR reads. The profile shows 150,000 to 200,000 distinct CDR3 sequences, more than 85% of them singletons. V gave up 2 bases and J gave up 4 bases; unmatched junction bases: 7. The CDR3 has 15 residues. Germline V lookup: CDR1 SGHNT, CDR2 YYREEE (reference sequence). The chain recombines TRBV5-4 with TRBJ2-7; TRBD2 matches at 9 bases. Sequenced: CD4+ T cells from PBMCs. The receptor comes from a human donor with Susac syndrome. CDR3: CASSFQAGGAYEQYF. The CDR3 DNA sequence: TGTGCCAGCAGCTTTCAAGCGGGAGGTGCGTACGAGCAGTACTTC. Complete variable domain (other parts from reference TRBV5-4 and TRBJ2-7): ETGVTQSPTHLIKTRGQQVTLRCSSQSGHNTVSWYQQALGQGPQFIFQYYREEENGRGNFPPRFSGLQFPNYSSELNVNALELDDSALYLCASSFQAGGAYEQYFGPGTRLTVT.